A single sample gave rise to the 26 T cell receptor beta chains below, sequenced in a study of CD8 T cells in Susac syndrome. The RNA input was about 0.5 to 1 ug, and it was reverse transcribed with random hexamers. TCRdb recomputed calls from the immunoSEQ multiplex PCR reads with MiXCR, one row per CDR3 protein. The repertoire holds approximately 220,000 distinct CDR3 sequences, with more than 85% as singletons. The sequencing sample was made of CD4+ T cells from PBMCs. These receptors came from a human donor with multiple sclerosis.

This chain joins TRBV29-1 and TRBJ2-3; a weak D match, TRBD2 (5 bases). Trimming removed 6 bases at V and 1 base at J, with 11 bases between. The CDR3 runs 13 residues. Germline-derived CDR1 and CDR2 are SQVTM and ANQGSEA. The CDR3 bases are TGCAGCGTCCCTTGGGGAGGCACAGATACGCAGTATTTT. Amino acid sequence: CSVPWGGTDTQYF.

The V call is TRBV27, the J call TRBJ1-1; D perhaps matches TRBD1 (6 bases). Trimming shortened V by 6 bases and J by 4 bases, and 15 bases separated the two germline ends. CDR1 is MNHEY, CDR2 SMNVEV, per germline (reference sequence). This CDR3 has 14 residues. The chain's CDR3 is CASRPQGGVTEAFF. The CDR3 DNA reads TGTGCCAGCAGACCACAGGGAGGGGTCACTGAAGCTTTCTTT.

The genes are TRBV30 and TRBJ2-7; D may correspond to TRBD1 or TRBD2 (5 bases each). Trimming took 3 bases from V and 6 from J, leaving 12 bases between them. Germline V gene sequence: CDR1 GTSNPN, CDR2 SVGIG (reference sequence). CDR3 length equals 12 residues. The CDR3 DNA sequence: TGTGCCTGGAGGGGGACCGGCGTCGAGCAGTACGTC. Its protein is CAWRGTGVEQYV.

This rearrangement joins TRBV9 to TRBJ1-3; 7 bases are shared with TRBD1. Germline V CDR1 and CDR2: SGDLS, YYNGEE. V lost 0 bases and J lost 2; bases outside the gene matches: 8. The CDR3 consists of 17 residues. This chain's CDR3 is CASSVATTGHAGNTIYF. The DNA for the CDR3 is TGTGCCAGCAGCGTAGCTACGACAGGGCATGCTGGAAACACCATATATTTT.

The count of this clonotype is one. CDR3 loop: CASSLFAGDTDTQYF. CDR3 nucleotide sequence: TGTGCCAGCAGCTTATTTGCGGGGGACACAGATACGCAGTATTTT. The chain carries TRBV7-3 and TRBJ2-3, with 7 nucleotides matching TRBD2. Germline assignment: CDR1 SGHTA and CDR2 FQGTGA. CDR3 size: 15 residues. The V segment lost 2 bases and the J segment 2 bases; nucleotides outside the gene matches: 4.

The rearrangement links TRBV7-9 to TRBJ2-7; D gene unclear. Deletions cut 5 bases from V and 1 base from J, with 9 bases between. This CDR3 has 13 amino acids. The germline V gene has CDR1 SEHNR and CDR2 FQNEAQ (reference sequence). The CDR3 region is CASSPLASYEQYV. The CDR3 DNA follows: TGTGCCAGCAGCCCGCTTGCGTCCTACGAGCAGTACGTC.

The CDR3 region is CSAGLGSGQGTEQYF. CDR3 in DNA: TGCAGTGCTGGGCTGGGATCAGGACAGGGGACGGAGCAGTACTTC. The chain uses TRBV20-1 and TRBJ2-7; the match to TRBD1 covers 9 bases. Germline loops: CDR1 DFQATT, CDR2 SNEGSKA (reference sequence). J gave up 7 bases and V 5 bases, and 15 bases lay outside the gene matches. This CDR3 spans 15 amino acids.

The chain recombines TRBV20-1 with TRBJ2-5, with a tentative D call TRBD1 (7 bases). V was clipped by 2 bases and J by 1 base, with 23 bases between them. This CDR3 has 18 residues. Germline loops: CDR1 DFQATT, CDR2 SNEGSKA (reference sequence). The DNA of the CDR3 is TGCAGTGCTAGATCATCGCGGTGGGCAGGGGGGCCCCAAGAGACCCAGTACTTC. This gives the protein CSARSSRWAGGPQETQYF.

The V and J genes are TRBV20-1 and TRBJ1-6, with D possibly being TRBD1 (5 bases). Trimming removed 5 bases at V and 5 bases at J, with 13 bases between. This CDR3 spans 14 amino acids. Per germline, CDR1 DFQATT and CDR2 SNEGSKA (reference sequence). CDR3 region: CSAAGQGDNSPLHF. The CDR3 DNA sequence: TGCAGTGCTGCTGGACAAGGTGATAATTCACCCCTCCACTTT.

In this sample, this clonotype turned up a few times. V is TRBV6-1 and J is TRBJ2-5, with TRBD2 as a possible D gene (5 bases). The V end lost 0 bases, the J end lost 3 bases, and 5 bases lay between the germline ends. Germline V CDR1 and CDR2: MNHNS, SASEGT. This CDR3 comprises 13 residues. The CDR3 spells CASSEAGEETQYF. CDR3 DNA sequence: TGTGCCAGCAGTGAAGCGGGAGAAGAGACCCAGTACTTC.

The chain carries TRBV20-1 and TRBJ2-3, with D hard to call. The CDR3 has 12 residues. V gave up 3 bases and J gave up 5 bases, with 9 bases separating them. Germline values: CDR1 DFQATT, CDR2 SNEGSKA (reference sequence). The chain's CDR3 is CSASVRRDTQYF. The CDR3 DNA reads TGCAGTGCTAGCGTAAGGCGAGATACGCAGTATTTT.

This rearrangement joins TRBV10-3 to TRBJ2-1; a weak D match, TRBD2 (6 bases). The CDR3 sequence is 12 residues long. Germline V gives CDR1 ENHRY, CDR2 SYGVKD. With 5 bases removed from V and 5 bases from J, the gap between germline ends came to 7 bases. The CDR3 reads CAISREHNEQFF. The CDR3 bases are TGTGCCATCAGTCGGGAGCACAATGAGCAGTTCTTC.

CDR3 region: CASSQGTANQPQHF. CDR3 coding DNA: TGTGCCAGCAGTCAAGGGACGGCCAATCAGCCCCAGCATTTT. This chain joins TRBV28 and TRBJ1-5, with a possible D match to TRBD1 (5 bases). CDR3 length: 14 amino acids. From germline, CDR1 is MDHEN and CDR2 SYDVKM. V lost 5 bases, J lost 3 bases, and 11 bases lay in between.

This chain's CDR3 is CASRAQATNTGELFF. CDR3 in DNA: TGTGCCAGCAGGGCGCAGGCAACGAACACCGGGGAGCTGTTTTTT. The genes are TRBV2 and TRBJ2-2; D uncertain. Looked up from germline, CDR1 is SNHLY and CDR2 is FYNNEI. The V end was cut by 6 bases, the J end by 0 bases, with 11 bases between. The CDR3 extends over 15 amino acids.

This sequence joins TRBV5-6 and TRBJ2-5; TRBD2 agrees at 10 bases. V lost 2 bases to trimming and J lost 5 bases; unmatched junction nucleotides: 9. Per the germline V gene, CDR1 is SGHDT and CDR2 is YYEEEE. This CDR3 contains 16 residues. The CDR3, as DNA: TGTGCCAGCAGCTTCCAGCGGGGGGGCCTCAGCGAGACCCAGTACTTC. The encoded protein is CASSFQRGGLSETQYF.

V usage is TRBV30 and J usage is TRBJ1-1; D is possibly TRBD1 (6 bases). Germline CDR1 reads GTSNPN; CDR2 reads SVGIG (reference sequence). The CDR3 is 13 residues long. V lost 5 bases to trimming and J lost 0 bases, with 10 bases between them. As DNA, the CDR3 is TGTGCCTGGTCCGGGACATTGAACACTGAAGCTTTCTTT. Its protein product is CAWSGTLNTEAFF.

CDR3 sequence reads: CAWSVRGLNEQYF. The CDR3 DNA is TGTGCCTGGAGTGTAAGGGGGCTCAACGAGCAGTACTTC. The chain combines TRBV30 with TRBJ2-7, with TRBD1 identical over 7 bases. The junction had 4 bases not matched to a gene; V was cut back by 0 bases and J by 5 bases. From germline, CDR1 is GTSNPN and CDR2 SVGIG (reference sequence). The CDR3 length is 13 residues.

The chain uses TRBV30 and TRBJ2-7; D might be TRBD2 (5 bases). The CDR3 has 14 amino acids. In germline, CDR1 is GTSNPN, CDR2 SVGIG (reference sequence). The ends were cut back, 4 bases at V and 2 bases at J, with 15 bases in the middle. The CDR3 is CAWKGRWGAYEQYF. The CDR3 nucleotides read TGTGCCTGGAAGGGTCGTTGGGGAGCCTACGAGCAGTACTTC.

The chain has TRBV14 and TRBJ1-1; D not resolved. This CDR3 has 13 residues. The V gene's germline CDR1 is SGHDN and CDR2 FVKESK. V was shortened by 6 bases and J by 0 bases, with 8 bases between the two germline ends. The DNA of the CDR3 is TGTGCCAGCAGACGGGAGATGAACACTGAAGCTTTCTTT. This codes for CASRREMNTEAFF. Drawing the rest from reference TRBV14 and TRBJ1-1, the complete variable domain is EAGVTQFPSHSVIEKGQTVTLRCDPISGHDNLYWYRRVMGKEIKFLLHFVKESKQDESGMPNNRFLAERTGGTYSTLKVQPAELEDSGVYFCASRREMNTEAFFGQGTRLTVV.

The chain links TRBV12-3 or TRBV12-4 to TRBJ2-3; D gene unclear. V was pared by 2 bases and J by 2 bases, with 11 bases between. This CDR3 has 15 residues. The CDR3 DNA reads as TGTGCCAGCAGTTTAATGCGTCTTTCCACAGATACGCAGTATTTT. Protein: CASSLMRLSTDTQYF.

The genes are TRBV29-1 and TRBJ2-1; D may be TRBD2 (5 bases). The CDR3 totals 13 residues. V was shortened by 4 bases and J by 5 bases, with 12 bases between the two germline ends. CDR1 is SQVTM and CDR2 is ANQGSEA in the germline V gene. CDR3 nucleotides: TGCAGCGTTGGGGATAGCGTGGACAATGAGCAGTTCTTC. Translated, it gives CSVGDSVDNEQFF.

The chain couples TRBV18 to TRBJ2-7; possibly TRBD1 for D (5 bases). The germline V gene encodes CDR1 KGHSH and CDR2 LQKENI. The CDR3 has 14 residues. The V end lost 2 bases, the J end lost 3 bases, and 11 bases lay between the germline ends. CDR3 in amino acids: CASSPGADLYEQYF. Written as DNA, the CDR3 is TGTGCCAGCTCACCAGGGGCCGATCTCTACGAGCAGTACTTC.

The chain recombines TRBV11-2 with TRBJ2-5; D not resolved. Germline V gene lookup returns CDR1 SGHAT and CDR2 FQNNGV. With 1 base removed from V and 7 bases from J, the gap between germline ends came to 7 bases. The CDR3 is 12 amino acids. This CDR3 reads CASSLAAGTQYF. The DNA of the CDR3 is TGTGCCAGCAGCTTAGCCGCCGGGACCCAGTACTTC.

This chain joins TRBV6-5 and TRBJ1-2; D ambiguous. CDR3 length: 15 amino acids. Germline loops: CDR1 MNHEY, CDR2 SVGAGI. The ends were cut back, 4 bases at V and 4 bases at J, with 16 bases in the middle. CDR3 nucleotides: TGTGCCAGCAGTTCCTCTGAAGAAGGCAGCTATGGCTACACCTTC. Its translation is CASSSSEEGSYGYTF.

The gene calls are TRBV20-1 and TRBJ1-2, with 7 bases matching TRBD1. After removal of 5 bases from V and 6 bases from J, the junction contained 3 bases not matched to a gene. The CDR3 sequence is 11 residues long. CDR1 is DFQATT, CDR2 SNEGSKA, per germline (reference sequence). The CDR3 reads CSAVTGNGYTF. CDR3 coding DNA: TGCAGTGCTGTGACAGGGAATGGCTACACCTTC.

The V call is TRBV18, the J call TRBJ2-1, with TRBD2 identical over 9 bases. This CDR3 is built from 16 residues. The germline CDR1 and CDR2 sequences are KGHSH and LQKENI. Trimming cost V 2 bases and J 5 bases; bases outside gene matches: 7. For the CDR3, the DNA is TGTGCCAGCTCACCAATCCTAGCGGGGCGCCACAATGAGCAGTTCTTC. This encodes CASSPILAGRHNEQFF.